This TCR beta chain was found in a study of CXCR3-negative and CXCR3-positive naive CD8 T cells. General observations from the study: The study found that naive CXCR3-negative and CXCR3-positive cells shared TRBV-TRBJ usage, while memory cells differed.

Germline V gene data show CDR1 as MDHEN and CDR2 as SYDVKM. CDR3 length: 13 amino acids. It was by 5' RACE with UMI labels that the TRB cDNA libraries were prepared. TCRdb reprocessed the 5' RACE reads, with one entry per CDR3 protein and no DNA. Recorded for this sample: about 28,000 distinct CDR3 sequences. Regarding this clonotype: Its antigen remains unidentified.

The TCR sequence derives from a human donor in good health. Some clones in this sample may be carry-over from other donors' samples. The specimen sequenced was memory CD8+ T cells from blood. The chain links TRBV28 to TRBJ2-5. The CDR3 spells CASSLTLKETQYF. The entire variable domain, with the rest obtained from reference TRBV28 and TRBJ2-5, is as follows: DVKVTQSSRYLVKRTGEKVFLECVQDMDHENMFWYRQDPGLGLRLIYFSYDVKMKEKGDIPEGYSVSREKKERFSLILESASTNQTSMYLCASSLTLKETQYFGPGTRLLVL.